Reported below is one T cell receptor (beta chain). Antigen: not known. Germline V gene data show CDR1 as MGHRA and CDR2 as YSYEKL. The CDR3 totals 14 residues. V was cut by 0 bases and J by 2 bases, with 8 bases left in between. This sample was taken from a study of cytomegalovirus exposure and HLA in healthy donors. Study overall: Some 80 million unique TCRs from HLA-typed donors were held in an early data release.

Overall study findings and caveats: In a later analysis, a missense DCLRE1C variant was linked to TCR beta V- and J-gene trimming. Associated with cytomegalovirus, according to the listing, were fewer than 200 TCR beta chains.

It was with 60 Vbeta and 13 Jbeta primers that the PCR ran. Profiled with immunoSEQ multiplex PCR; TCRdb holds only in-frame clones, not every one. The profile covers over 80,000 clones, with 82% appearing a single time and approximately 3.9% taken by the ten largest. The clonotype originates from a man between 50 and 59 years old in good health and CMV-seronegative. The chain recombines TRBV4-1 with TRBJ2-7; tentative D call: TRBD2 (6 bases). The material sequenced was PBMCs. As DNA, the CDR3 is TGCGCCAGCAGCCAAGAAGGACTAACCTACGAGCAGTACTTC. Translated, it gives CASSQEGLTYEQYF.